Listed below are T cell receptor beta chains from one sample, sequenced in a study of PD-1 blockade in classical Hodgkin lymphoma. The method was immunoSEQ multiplex PCR; TCRdb's version includes in-frame clones alone and lacks a portion of them. The sample contains roughly 64,000 clones, about 89% of which appear only once. The input for sequencing was peripheral blood mononuclear cells (PBMCs), taken before the fourth cycle of nivolumab. These receptors were collected from a human donor with classical Hodgkin lymphoma. Both conserved end residues are part of each CDR3. The D gene is left open where the match is weak. Clone size is given for some rows only: seen once, a few or many times, or a class if the clone is expanded.

V gene	D gene	J gene	clone size	CDR3 protein	CDR3 DNA
TRBV27	-	TRBJ2-7	-	CASSFTGSYEQYF	TGTGCCAGCAGTTTCACAGGGTCCTACGAGCAGTACTTC
TRBV7-8	-	TRBJ1-6	-	CASSSNRAGNSPLHF	TGTGCCAGCAGCTCCAACAGGGCGGGTAATTCACCCCTCCACTTT
TRBV5-6	TRBD2	TRBJ2-7	-	CASSLALAGTFEQYF	TGTGCCAGCAGCTTGGCCCTAGCGGGAACTTTCGAGCAGTACTTC
TRBV11-2	-	TRBJ2-5	-	CASSPWEGGASETQYF	TGTGCCAGCAGCCCTTGGGAGGGGGGCGCAAGTGAGACCCAGTACTTC
TRBV18	TRBD1	TRBJ1-3	-	CASSRQGAHSGNTIYF	TGTGCCAGCTCACGACAGGGGGCCCATTCTGGAAACACCATATATTTT
TRBV28	TRBD1	TRBJ1-1	-	CASTGQGFGTEAFF	TGTGCCAGCACCGGACAGGGGTTCGGCACTGAAGCTTTCTTT
TRBV27	-	TRBJ1-1	once	CASSGGMGRTGAFF	TGTGCCAGCAGTGGGGGAATGGGGAGGACGGGAGCTTTCTTT
TRBV18	-	TRBJ2-6	-	CASSHQSGIGEVNVLTF	TGTGCCAGCTCCCACCAATCAGGGATCGGAGAAGTCAACGTCCTGACTTTC
TRBV10-1	-	TRBJ2-3	-	CASSDSRVTDTQYF	TGCGCCAGCAGTGATAGCAGAGTCACAGATACGCAGTATTTT
TRBV6-5	-	TRBJ1-6	-	CASSPNPGWGTLHF	TGTGCCAGCAGTCCGAACCCAGGCTGGGGGACCCTCCACTTT
TRBV19	-	TRBJ2-1	-	CASSSVGNEQFF	TGTGCCAGTTCATCAGTGGGCAATGAGCAGTTCTTC
TRBV30	-	TRBJ2-2	-	CAWSVPGELFF	TGTGCCTGGAGTGTACCCGGGGAGCTGTTTTTT
TRBV16	-	TRBJ1-2	-	CASSLNLGGYTF	TGTGCCAGCAGCCTTAACCTGGGGGGCTACACCTTC
TRBV6-6	-	TRBJ2-7	-	CASSLLIGEQYF	TGTGCCAGCAGCCTACTAATAGGCGAGCAGTACTTC
TRBV9	TRBD1	TRBJ1-2	once	CASSVGRGRVGGQGYTF	TGTGCCAGCAGCGTAGGTAGGGGGCGAGTAGGCGGCCAAGGCTACACCTTC
TRBV6-1	TRBD1	TRBJ1-1	few	CASSEDRGTEAFF	TGTGCCAGCAGTGAAGACAGGGGTACTGAAGCTTTCTTT
TRBV7-3	-	TRBJ2-2	-	CASSQAGSTGELFF	TGTGCCAGCAGCCAAGCGGGCTCGACCGGGGAGCTGTTTTTT
TRBV10-1	TRBD2	TRBJ2-3	-	CASSRTSGGTDTQYF	TGCGCCAGCTCCCGGACTAGCGGGGGAACAGATACGCAGTATTTT
TRBV13	-	TRBJ1-1	-	CASSLGSGRPEAFF	TGTGCCAGCAGCTTAGGATCAGGGAGACCCGAAGCTTTCTTT
TRBV15	-	TRBJ2-5	-	CATSRVRETQYF	TGTGCCACCAGCAGAGTGAGGGAGACCCAGTACTTC
TRBV6-5	TRBD1	TRBJ1-6	once	CASSRDRGTGSPLHF	TGTGCCAGCAGCCGGGACAGGGGAACGGGTTCACCCCTCCACTTT
TRBV7-3	-	TRBJ1-5	-	CASSHPAGNQPQHF	TGTGCCAGCAGCCACCCTGCCGGCAATCAGCCCCAGCATTTT
TRBV5-1	-	TRBJ1-1	-	CASSFRLDTEAFF	TGCGCCAGCAGCTTTAGGCTGGACACTGAAGCTTTCTTT
TRBV7-9	-	TRBJ2-1	-	CASSPPESYNEQFF	TGTGCCAGCAGCCCTCCGGAATCCTACAATGAGCAGTTCTTC
TRBV6-1	TRBD1	TRBJ1-5	-	CASSVDRGLYQPQHF	TGTGCCAGCAGTGTTGACAGGGGATTATATCAGCCCCAGCATTTT
TRBV6-5	TRBD1	TRBJ1-1	-	CASSYSHRGGNTEAFF	TGTGCCAGCAGTTACTCCCACAGGGGGGGGAACACTGAAGCTTTCTTT
TRBV9	-	TRBJ2-7	-	CASSVADLTYEQYF	TGTGCCAGCAGCGTAGCTGACCTAACCTACGAGCAGTACTTC
TRBV19	-	TRBJ1-3	-	CASKKTQGNTIYF	TGTGCCAGCAAAAAGACACAGGGAAACACCATATATTTT
TRBV11-2	-	TRBJ2-3	once	CASSLEPGHLSTDTQYF	TGTGCCAGCAGCTTAGAGCCAGGACACCTTAGCACAGATACGCAGTATTTT